Listed here are 24 T cell receptor beta chains from one sample, sequenced in a study of human T cells and chemical hapten exposure. Specified time point: pre-sensitization, week 0. Regarding treatment: therapeutic diphenylcyclopropenone sensitization with weekly scalp DPC. Unfractionated whole blood served as the source for total RNA extraction. TCRdb redid the calling of the RACE reads with MiXCR, one entry per CDR3 protein. The sample contains 56,000 or so distinct CDR3 sequences, approximately 10% of which appear only once. This sample comprised whole blood, obtained in connection with sensitization to the hapten diphenylcyclopropenone (DPC). Receptor source: a woman aged 25 to 39 with alopecia areata. Some clones in this sample may be carry-over from other donors' samples.

CDR3 protein: CATSGDDRETQYF. DNA for the CDR3: TGTGCCACCAGTGGCGACGACCGGGAGACCCAGTACTTC. The J gene is TRBJ2-5, the V gene TRBV24-1, with no clear D. V gave up 5 bases and J gave up 5 bases, with 11 bases separating them. This CDR3 is 13 amino acids long. From germline, CDR1 is KGHDR and CDR2 SFDVKD.

This clonotype has a count of ten or more. The V call is TRBV7-9, the J call TRBJ1-3; D not resolved. The CDR3 spans 15 residues. Between the trimmed V and J ends, which lost 3 bases and 0 bases, there was a span of 9 bases. Germline CDR1 is SEHNR and CDR2 is FQNEAQ (reference sequence). CDR3 loop: CASSFGEISGNTIYF. CDR3 nucleotides: TGTGCCAGCAGCTTTGGGGAGATCTCTGGAAACACCATATATTTT.

This clonotype was detected only a few times. The V and J genes are TRBV29-1 and TRBJ2-3; tentatively, D is TRBD2 (5 bases). V was clipped by 6 bases and J by 0 bases, with 16 bases between them. CDR1 and CDR2 (germline): SQVTM, ANQGSEA. The CDR3 covers 15 residues. The CDR3 DNA sequence: TGCAGCGTCTCCTTCGCCGGACTTAGCACAGATACGCAGTATTTT. It yields the protein CSVSFAGLSTDTQYF.

The chain has TRBV10-3 and TRBJ2-5; 10 bases are shared with TRBD2. Per germline, CDR1 ENHRY and CDR2 SYGVKD. The CDR3 has 14 residues. Trimming took 6 bases from V and 3 from J; bases not matched to a gene: 4. The CDR3 protein is CAIRSSGGEETQYF. DNA for the CDR3: TGTGCCATCAGATCTAGCGGGGGTGAAGAGACCCAGTACTTC.

The chain recombines TRBV7-8 with TRBJ2-7; the D gene is possibly TRBD1 (6 bases). CDR3 length equals 15 residues. V lost 2 bases, J lost 3 bases, and 14 bases lay in between. The V gene's germline CDR1 is SGHVS and CDR2 FQNEAQ. The CDR3 DNA is TGTGCCAGCAGCTTAACCCAGGGGATCCGCTACGAGCAGTACTTC. It codes for CASSLTQGIRYEQYF.

This clonotype was found a few times. The chain couples TRBV20-1 to TRBJ1-4; D not resolved. The CDR3 sequence is 16 residues long. Germline-derived CDR1 and CDR2 are DFQATT and SNEGSKA (reference sequence). V lost 5 bases to trimming and J lost 7 bases, with 23 bases between them. The CDR3 is CSAPEMSGKGFEKLFF. CDR3 sequence (DNA): TGCAGTGCTCCCGAGATGAGCGGGAAAGGTTTTGAAAAACTGTTTTTT.

The chain couples TRBV20-1 to TRBJ2-5; the match to TRBD2 covers 7 bases. Per the germline V gene, CDR1 is DFQATT and CDR2 is SNEGSKA (reference sequence). V lost 4 bases and J lost 6; bases outside the gene matches: 14. CDR3 length: 15 residues. The chain's CDR3 is CSAIDARLAWQTQYF. DNA for the CDR3: TGCAGTGCTATAGACGCCCGACTAGCTTGGCAGACCCAGTACTTC.

This clonotype has only a few counts. The chain has TRBV12-3 or TRBV12-4 and TRBJ1-6, with TRBD1 matching over 8 bases. V trimming: 5 bases; J trimming: 7 bases; junction bases outside the gene matches: 7. The CDR3 length is 15 residues. CDR3 sequence reads: CASSPQGAQNSPLHF. The CDR3 region has the DNA TGTGCCAGCAGTCCCCAGGGGGCTCAGAATTCACCCCTCCACTTT.

This clonotype was picked up one time. The chain is built from TRBV7-9 and TRBJ2-1; no clear D gene. Germline lookup yields CDR1 SEHNR and CDR2 FQNEAQ (reference sequence). Trimming removed 3 bases from V and 1 base from J, with 19 bases in between. The CDR3 totals 18 residues. The CDR3 here is CASSLESMSSISYNEQFF. CDR3 DNA sequence: TGTGCCAGCAGCTTGGAAAGCATGTCCTCCATTTCCTACAATGAGCAGTTCTTC.

This clonotype was counted many times. This rearrangement joins TRBV5-1 to TRBJ2-3; 7 bases are shared with TRBD2. Per germline, CDR1 SGHRS and CDR2 YFSETQ. Losses at the gene ends were 0 bases for V and 1 base for J; bases not matched to a gene: 2. The CDR3 loop spans 15 amino acids. CDR3 residues: CASSLDAGGTDTQYF. Here the CDR3 DNA reads TGCGCCAGCAGCTTGGACGCGGGGGGCACAGATACGCAGTATTTT.

This clonotype was counted many times. The chain employs TRBV20-1 and TRBJ2-2, with a possible D match to TRBD2 (6 bases). Trimming stripped 0 bases from V and 1 base from J, with 12 bases between. There are 16 residues in the CDR3. CDR1 and CDR2 (germline): DFQATT, SNEGSKA (reference sequence). This CDR3 reads CSARDRAGRNTGELFF. CDR3 bases: TGCAGTGCTAGAGATCGGGCGGGGCGGAACACCGGGGAGCTGTTTTTT.

The chain combines TRBV12-3 or TRBV12-4 with TRBJ2-7, with 9 bases that match TRBD1. This CDR3 has 15 residues. Trimming took 1 base from V and 3 from J; bases not matched to a gene: 4. As DNA, the CDR3 is TGTGCCAGCAGTTTAGGGACAGGGGTCCTCTACGAGCAGTACTTC. Translated: CASSLGTGVLYEQYF.

This clonotype was seen repeatedly, ten times or more. J is TRBJ2-3 and V is TRBV2, with D unresolved. The CDR3 extends over 16 amino acids. Germline assignment: CDR1 SNHLY and CDR2 FYNNEI. V dropped 2 bases and J dropped 0 bases, with 12 bases sitting between them. As DNA, the CDR3 is TGTGCCAGCAGTGAACAACGCGCGACGAGCACAGATACGCAGTATTTT. Translating gives CASSEQRATSTDTQYF.

The table lists this clonotype with a few counts. The V and J genes are TRBV7-9 and TRBJ1-1; D uncertain. CDR1 SEHNR and CDR2 FQNEAQ come from the germline V gene (reference sequence). With 4 bases removed from V and 11 bases from J, the gap between germline ends came to 11 bases. There are 11 residues in the CDR3. The CDR3 region is CASSSDLEAFF. CDR3 nucleotide sequence: TGTGCCAGCAGCTCGGACCTGGAGGCTTTCTTT.

In this sample, this clonotype turned up a few times. This chain uses TRBV6-1 with TRBJ2-7; the D gene is possibly TRBD1 (6 bases). The CDR3 runs to 15 residues. Germline V gene data show CDR1 as MNHNS and CDR2 as SASEGT. V lost 6 bases to trimming and J lost 0 bases, with 15 bases between them. This CDR3 reads CASRALTGFSYEQYF. The CDR3 coding sequence is TGTGCCAGCAGAGCGCTCACAGGGTTCTCCTACGAGCAGTACTTC.

There are many counts of this clonotype. The genes are TRBV6-2 or TRBV6-3 and TRBJ1-6, with TRBD1 matching over 7 bases. Trimming cost V 7 bases and J 15 bases; bases outside gene matches: 15. Germline V gene sequence: CDR1 MNHEY, CDR2 SVGEGT. The CDR3 consists of 14 residues. CDR3 sequence (DNA): TGTGCCAGCACAAGGGCAGGGGGTATGGTGGACCTCCACTTT. Translating it yields CASTRAGGMVDLHF.

This clonotype has a count of ten or more. This chain links TRBV7-9 with TRBJ1-1; 10 bases agree with TRBD1. Germline CDR1 reads SEHNR; CDR2 reads FQNEAQ (reference sequence). The ends lost 3 bases at V and 3 bases at J; junction bases unmatched: 7. The CDR3 is 16 residues long. DNA of the CDR3: TGTGCCAGCAGCTTGGCCGGGACAGGGGATTACACTGAAGCTTTCTTT. Translation gives CASSLAGTGDYTEAFF.

In its sample, this clonotype was seen a few times. The chain carries TRBV25-1 and TRBJ1-4; the D is unclear. The V gene's germline CDR1 is MGHDK and CDR2 SYGVNS. The CDR3 spans 16 residues. V lost 1 base and J lost 5, with 14 bases in between. CDR3 residues: CASSELKGRVNEKLFF. The CDR3 region has the DNA TGTGCCAGCAGTGAATTAAAGGGTAGGGTGAATGAAAAACTGTTTTTT.

CDR3 DNA: TGTGCCAGCAGTTTACCAGGGGTCCCCGAGCAGTACTTC. This gives the protein CASSLPGVPEQYF. The V call is TRBV28, the J call TRBJ2-7; possible D gene TRBD1, 6 bases. The V gene's germline CDR1 is MDHEN and CDR2 SYDVKM. V lost 2 bases and J 6 bases, leaving 11 bases between the germline ends. The CDR3 consists of 13 residues.

This clonotype was seen repeatedly, ten times or more. The chain joins TRBV12-3 or TRBV12-4 to TRBJ1-1, with 7 positions matching TRBD1. This CDR3 spans 14 amino acids. V dropped 3 bases and J dropped 0; count of bases not matched to a gene: 1. The DNA of the CDR3 is TGTGCCAGCAGTTTGACAGGGATGAACACTGAAGCTTTCTTT. Residues: CASSLTGMNTEAFF.

In its sample, this clonotype was seen a few times. V and J are TRBV20-1 and TRBJ2-3, with 8 bases aligning to TRBD2. The CDR3 is 14 amino acids. V lost 6 bases, J lost 6 bases, and 11 bases stayed unmatched. Per germline, CDR1 DFQATT and CDR2 SNEGSKA (reference sequence). The CDR3 reads CSAPTSAIRDTQYF. Here the CDR3 DNA reads TGCAGTGCGCCGACTAGCGCCATTCGGGATACGCAGTATTTT.

This clonotype was picked up a small number of times. This chain uses TRBV6-6 with TRBJ2-1, with 14 bases lining up with TRBD2. Germline V gene lookup returns CDR1 MNHNY and CDR2 SVGAGI (reference sequence). The V and J ends lost 0 bases and 4 bases, in that order; junction bases with no gene match: 2. The CDR3 is 17 amino acids. The CDR3 sequence is CASSYSGLAGVYNEQFF. The CDR3 coding sequence is TGTGCCAGCAGTTACTCGGGACTAGCGGGGGTATACAATGAGCAGTTCTTC.

Concerning this clonotype itself: The junction does not match germline at one end; this may be a read error. The rearrangement uses TRBV7-2 and TRBJ2-1; the match to TRBD2 covers 8 bases. From germline, CDR1 is SGHTA and CDR2 FQGNSA. This CDR3 comprises 15 residues. Written as DNA, the CDR3 is TGTGCCAGCAGCCCGACTAGCGCCAGATACAATGGGCAGTTCTTC. Translating gives CASSPTSARYNGQFF.

In its sample, this clonotype was seen a few times. The chain couples TRBV15 to TRBJ1-1; unclear D gene. Germline V lookup: CDR1 LNHNV, CDR2 YYDKDF (reference sequence). CDR3 length: 15 amino acids. Trimming removed 0 bases at V and 5 bases at J, with 13 bases between. CDR3 DNA: TGTGCCACCAGCAGAGATCGTGCCAGGACGACTGAAGCTTTCTTT. Protein: CATSRDRARTTEAFF. Based on the CDR3 plus reference TRBV15 and TRBJ1-1, the full variable domain is DAMVIQNPRYQVTQFGKPVTLSCSQTLNHNVMYWYQQKSSQAPKLLFHYYDKDFNNEADTPDNFQSRRPNTSFCFLDIRSPGLGDTAMYLCATSRDRARTTEAFFGQGTRLTVV.